This T cell receptor (beta chain) was recorded in a study of cytomegalovirus exposure and HLA in healthy donors. In nominal health when sampled, donors likely had unrecorded immune exposures nonetheless. The PCR contained 60 Vbeta and 13 Jbeta primers. TCRdb's copy holds only in-frame clones and misses some; the assay was immunoSEQ multiplex PCR. The sample carries some 200,000 clones, over 65% recorded once. The sample comprised PBMCs. This TCR was recovered from a woman under 40 in good health and CMV-seronegative.

The CDR3 DNA reads TGCGCCAGCAGCCGCCAGAGCGGGAGCTACGCAGATACGCAGTATTTT. Protein: CASSRQSGSYADTQYF. The rearrangement uses TRBV5-1 and TRBJ2-3; TRBD2 matches at 8 bases. This CDR3 contains 16 residues. Trimming at V came to 4 bases and at J to 4 bases, leaving 11 bases not matched to a gene. Germline values: CDR1 SGHRS, CDR2 YFSETQ.